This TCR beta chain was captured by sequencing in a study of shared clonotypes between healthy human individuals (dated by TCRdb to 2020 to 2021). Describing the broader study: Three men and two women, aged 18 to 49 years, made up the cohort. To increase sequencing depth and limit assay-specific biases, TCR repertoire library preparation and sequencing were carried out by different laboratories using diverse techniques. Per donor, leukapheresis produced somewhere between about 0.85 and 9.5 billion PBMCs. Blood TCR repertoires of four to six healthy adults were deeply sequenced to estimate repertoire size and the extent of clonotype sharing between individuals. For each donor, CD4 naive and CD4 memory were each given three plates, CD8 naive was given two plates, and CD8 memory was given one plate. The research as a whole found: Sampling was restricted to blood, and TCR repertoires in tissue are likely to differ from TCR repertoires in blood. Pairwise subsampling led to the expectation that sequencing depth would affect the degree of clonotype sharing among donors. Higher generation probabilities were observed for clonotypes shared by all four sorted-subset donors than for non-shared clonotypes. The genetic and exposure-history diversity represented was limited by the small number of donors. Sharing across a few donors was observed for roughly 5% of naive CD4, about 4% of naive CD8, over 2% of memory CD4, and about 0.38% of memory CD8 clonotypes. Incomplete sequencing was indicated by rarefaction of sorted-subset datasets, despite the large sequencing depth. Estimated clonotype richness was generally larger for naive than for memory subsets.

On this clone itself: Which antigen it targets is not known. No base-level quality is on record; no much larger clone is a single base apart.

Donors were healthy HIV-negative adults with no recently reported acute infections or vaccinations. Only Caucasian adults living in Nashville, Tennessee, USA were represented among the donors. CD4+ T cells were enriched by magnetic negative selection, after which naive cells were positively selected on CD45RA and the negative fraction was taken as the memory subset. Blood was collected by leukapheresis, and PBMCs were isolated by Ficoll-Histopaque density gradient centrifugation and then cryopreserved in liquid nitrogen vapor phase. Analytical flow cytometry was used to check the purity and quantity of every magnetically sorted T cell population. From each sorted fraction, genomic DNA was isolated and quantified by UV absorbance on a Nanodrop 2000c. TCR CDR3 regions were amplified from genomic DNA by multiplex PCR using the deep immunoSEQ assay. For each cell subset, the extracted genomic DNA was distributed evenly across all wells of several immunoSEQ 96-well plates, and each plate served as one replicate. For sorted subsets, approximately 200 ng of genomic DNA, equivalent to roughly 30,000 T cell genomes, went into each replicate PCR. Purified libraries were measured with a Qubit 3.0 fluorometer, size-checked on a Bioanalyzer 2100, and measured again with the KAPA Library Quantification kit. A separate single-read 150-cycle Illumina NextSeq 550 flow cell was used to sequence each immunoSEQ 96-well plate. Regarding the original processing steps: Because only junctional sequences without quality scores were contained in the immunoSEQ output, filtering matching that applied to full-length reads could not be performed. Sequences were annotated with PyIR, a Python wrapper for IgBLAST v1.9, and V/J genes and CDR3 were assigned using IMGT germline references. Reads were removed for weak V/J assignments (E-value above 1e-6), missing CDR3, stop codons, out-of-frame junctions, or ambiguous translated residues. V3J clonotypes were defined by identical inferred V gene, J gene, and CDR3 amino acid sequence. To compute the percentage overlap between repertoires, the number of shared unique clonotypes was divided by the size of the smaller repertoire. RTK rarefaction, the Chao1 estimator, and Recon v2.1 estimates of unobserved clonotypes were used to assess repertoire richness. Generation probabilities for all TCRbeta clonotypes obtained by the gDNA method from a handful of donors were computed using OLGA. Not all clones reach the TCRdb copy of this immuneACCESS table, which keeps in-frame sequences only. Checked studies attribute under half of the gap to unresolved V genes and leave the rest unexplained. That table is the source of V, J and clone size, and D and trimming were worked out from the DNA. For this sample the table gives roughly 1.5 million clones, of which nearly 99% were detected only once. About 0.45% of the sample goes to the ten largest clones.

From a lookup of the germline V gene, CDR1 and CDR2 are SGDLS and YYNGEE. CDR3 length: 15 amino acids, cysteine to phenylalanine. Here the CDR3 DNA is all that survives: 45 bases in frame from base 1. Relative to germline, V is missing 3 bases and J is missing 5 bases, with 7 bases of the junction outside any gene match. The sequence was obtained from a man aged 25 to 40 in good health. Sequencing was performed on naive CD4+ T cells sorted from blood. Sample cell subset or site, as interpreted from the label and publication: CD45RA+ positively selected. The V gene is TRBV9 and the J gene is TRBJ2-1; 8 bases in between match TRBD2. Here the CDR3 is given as CASSAVGTRNNEQFF. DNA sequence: TGTGCCAGCAGCGCGGTCGGGACTAGGAACAATGAGCAGTTCTTC.